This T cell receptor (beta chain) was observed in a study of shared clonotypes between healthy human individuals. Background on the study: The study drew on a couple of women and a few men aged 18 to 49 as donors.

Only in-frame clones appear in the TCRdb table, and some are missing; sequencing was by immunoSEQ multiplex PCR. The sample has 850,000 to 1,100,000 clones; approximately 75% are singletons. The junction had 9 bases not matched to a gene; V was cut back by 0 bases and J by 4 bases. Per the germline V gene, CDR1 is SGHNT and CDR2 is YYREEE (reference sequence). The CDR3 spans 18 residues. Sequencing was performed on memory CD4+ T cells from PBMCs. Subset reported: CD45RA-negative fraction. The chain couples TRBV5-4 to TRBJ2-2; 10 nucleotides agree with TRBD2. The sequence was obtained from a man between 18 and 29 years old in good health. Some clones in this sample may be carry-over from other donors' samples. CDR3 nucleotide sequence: TGTGCCAGCAGCTTGGTGTCACAGGCTAGCGGGAGCACCGGGGAGCTGTTTTTT. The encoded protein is CASSLVSQASGSTGELFF.